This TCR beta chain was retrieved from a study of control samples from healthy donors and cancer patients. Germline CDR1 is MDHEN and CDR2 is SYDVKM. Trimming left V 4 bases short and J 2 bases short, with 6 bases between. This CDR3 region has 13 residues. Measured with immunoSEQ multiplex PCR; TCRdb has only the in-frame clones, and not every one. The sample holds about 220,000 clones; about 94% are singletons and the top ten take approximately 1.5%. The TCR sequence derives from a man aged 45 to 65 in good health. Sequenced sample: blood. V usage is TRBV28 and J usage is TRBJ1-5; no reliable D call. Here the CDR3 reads CASSWMGNQPQHF. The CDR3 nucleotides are TGTGCCAGCAGTTGGATGGGCAATCAGCCCCAGCATTTT. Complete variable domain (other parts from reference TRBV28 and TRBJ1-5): DVKVTQSSRYLVKRTGEKVFLECVQDMDHENMFWYRQDPGLGLRLIYFSYDVKMKEKGDIPEGYSVSREKKERFSLILESASTNQTSMYLCASSWMGNQPQHFGDGTRLSIL.